Presented here are 24 T cell receptor beta chains from one specimen sequenced in a study of blood T cell repertoires in COVID-19. Sequencing was performed with immunoSEQ multiplex PCR; in TCRdb, only in-frame clones are kept and a portion is missing. The repertoire holds roughly 160,000 clones, with roughly 84% as singletons. The sequencing input was PBMCs or T cells enriched from blood (not recorded which). The receptors were gathered from a man in his sixties who had recovered from COVID-19.

The J gene is TRBJ2-2, the V gene TRBV10-3, with D possibly being TRBD1 (6 bases). V lost 6 bases to trimming and J lost 3 bases, with 11 bases between them. Germline V CDR1 and CDR2: ENHRY, SYGVKD. The CDR3 loop spans 14 amino acids. The CDR3, as DNA: TGTGCCATCAGGGGGGCGCGGGACACCGGGGAGCTGTTTTTT. It is translated as CAIRGARDTGELFF.

The J gene is TRBJ2-3, the V gene TRBV28; 8 bases line up with TRBD2. After removal of 6 bases from V and 5 bases from J, the junction contained 10 bases not matched to a gene. Per the germline V gene, CDR1 is MDHEN and CDR2 is SYDVKM. The CDR3 is 15 amino acids. The CDR3 DNA reads as TGTGCCAGCAGCACCCCAGCGGGAGATTTAGATACGCAGTATTTT. Protein: CASSTPAGDLDTQYF. Full variable domain (missing parts from reference TRBV28 and TRBJ2-3): DVKVTQSSRYLVKRTGEKVFLECVQDMDHENMFWYRQDPGLGLRLIYFSYDVKMKEKGDIPEGYSVSREKKERFSLILESASTNQTSMYLCASSTPAGDLDTQYFGPGTRLTVL.

The chain has TRBV5-1 and TRBJ2-5; 9 bases agree with TRBD1. The length of the CDR3 is 14 residues. The junction had 5 bases not matched to a gene; V was cut back by 3 bases and J by 5 bases. Germline V gene sequence: CDR1 SGHRS, CDR2 YFSETQ. CDR3 protein: CASSWGTGRETQYF. CDR3 DNA sequence: TGCGCCAGCAGCTGGGGGACAGGGAGGGAGACCCAGTACTTC. Full variable domain (missing parts from reference TRBV5-1 and TRBJ2-5): KAGVTQTPRYLIKTRGQQVTLSCSPISGHRSVSWYQQTPGQGLQFLFEYFSETQRNKGNFPGRFSGRQFSNSRSEMNVSTLELGDSALYLCASSWGTGRETQYFGPGTRLLVL.

This sequence joins TRBV20-1 and TRBJ1-1; 7 bases match TRBD1. With 8 bases clipped from V and 3 bases from J, the junction kept 3 bases outside the gene matches. Looked up from germline, CDR1 is DFQATT and CDR2 is SNEGSKA (reference sequence). This CDR3 has 11 residues. The CDR3 loop reads CSTDRDTEAFF. For the CDR3, the DNA is TGCAGTACTGACAGGGACACTGAAGCTTTCTTT.

J is TRBJ1-2 and V is TRBV10-3, with TRBD1 identical over 9 bases. V was clipped by 2 bases and J by 4 bases; unmatched bases: 2. This CDR3 has 14 amino acids. CDR1 is ENHRY, CDR2 SYGVKD, per germline. CDR3 amino acids: CAISEGGQGYGYTF. CDR3 nucleotide sequence: TGTGCCATCAGTGAGGGGGGACAGGGCTATGGCTACACCTTC.

This clone occurred a few times. Different DNA sequences within this sample yield the same CDR3. The V gene is TRBV5-1, the J gene TRBJ1-6, with TRBD1 matching over 8 bases. CDR3 size: 14 residues. Unmatched junction bases numbered 4, after V lost 4 bases and J lost 7 bases. CDR1 and CDR2 from the germline V gene are SGHRS and YFSETQ. The CDR3 DNA follows: TGCGCCAGCAGCCCCGACAGGGGAAATTCACCCCTCCACTTT. It specifies CASSPDRGNSPLHF. Complete variable domain (other parts from reference TRBV5-1 and TRBJ1-6): KAGVTQTPRYLIKTRGQQVTLSCSPISGHRSVSWYQQTPGQGLQFLFEYFSETQRNKGNFPGRFSGRQFSNSRSEMNVSTLELGDSALYLCASSPDRGNSPLHFGNGTRLTVT.

The CDR3: CASSYSRLPSLGKLFF. The CDR3 nucleotides read TGTGCCAGCAGTTACTCCCGACTCCCTTCCCTCGGAAAACTGTTTTTT. This sequence joins TRBV6-5 and TRBJ1-4, with unresolved D. Germline V lookup: CDR1 MNHEY, CDR2 SVGAGI. V was pared by 0 bases and J by 10 bases, with 18 bases between. The CDR3 runs 16 residues.

This sequence joins TRBV28 and TRBJ2-3; possibly TRBD2 for D (5 bases). V lost 2 bases to trimming and J lost 2 bases, with 8 bases between them. CDR1 is MDHEN, CDR2 SYDVKM, per germline. The CDR3 has 14 residues. The CDR3 spells CASSLPDFTDTQYF. The CDR3 DNA is TGTGCCAGCAGTTTACCGGACTTCACAGATACGCAGTATTTT.

The chain joins TRBV29-1 to TRBJ1-2; tentative D call: TRBD1 (6 bases). The CDR3 has 14 amino acids. The germline V and J ends were trimmed by 3 bases and 7 bases, with 18 bases remaining between them. Per germline, CDR1 SQVTM and CDR2 ANQGSEA. The CDR3 DNA is TGCAGCGTTGATGTGATTGGGGGCGCATCTGGCTACACCTTC. It specifies CSVDVIGGASGYTF.

The gene calls are TRBV5-4 and TRBJ2-2; TRBD1 or TRBD2 may be the D gene (5 bases each). Trimming pared 4 bases from V and 8 bases from J, leaving 9 bases between. This CDR3 contains 12 residues. CDR1 is SGHNT, CDR2 YYREEE, per germline (reference sequence). The CDR3 loop reads CASSLGEGELFF. CDR3 in DNA: TGTGCCAGCAGCCTGGGGGAGGGGGAGCTGTTTTTT.

This clone was detected only once. Relative to the germline gene, one junction end is altered; a read error may explain this. The chain joins TRBV7-7 to TRBJ1-4, with 10 positions matching TRBD1. The CDR3 length is 15 residues. Germline V gene lookup returns CDR1 SSHAT and CDR2 FNYEAQ (reference sequence). The CDR3 bases are TGTGCTAGCAGCCCCGGGACAGGGGAGGCTGAAAAACTGTTTTTT. It codes for CASSPGTGEAEKLFF.

This sequence joins TRBV7-2 and TRBJ2-6, with 9 bases matching TRBD2. This CDR3 has 17 amino acids. Trimming took 5 bases from V and 2 from J; bases not matched to a gene: 7. CDR1 and CDR2 (germline): SGHTA, FQGNSA. The chain's CDR3 is CASSPFSGGAGANVLTF. The CDR3 DNA sequence: TGTGCCAGCAGCCCCTTTAGCGGGGGTGCTGGGGCCAACGTCCTGACTTTC.

The chain uses TRBV28 and TRBJ1-2; the match to TRBD1 covers 7 bases. The CDR3 has 14 residues. The V gene end was trimmed by 4 bases and the J gene end by 6 bases; junction bases not matched to a gene: 8. Germline loops: CDR1 MDHEN, CDR2 SYDVKM. CDR3 nucleotides: TGTGCCAGCAGTTCGCCAGACAGGGTACATGGCTACACCTTC. It codes for CASSSPDRVHGYTF.

This chain joins TRBV7-2 and TRBJ2-3; 16 bases agree with TRBD2. Germline CDR1 reads SGHTA; CDR2 reads FQGNSA. V gave up 3 bases and J gave up 5 bases; unmatched junction bases: 5. CDR3 length: 17 amino acids. The CDR3 protein is CASSLGLAGGSGDTQYF. As DNA, the CDR3 is TGTGCCAGCAGCTTGGGACTAGCGGGGGGGTCGGGAGATACGCAGTATTTT.

This clone was seen only once. The chain couples TRBV18 to TRBJ2-1, with 12 positions matching TRBD2. This CDR3 has 17 residues. Germline V gene lookup returns CDR1 KGHSH and CDR2 LQKENI. Losses at the gene ends were 3 bases for V and 4 bases for J; bases not matched to a gene: 7. CDR3 sequence (DNA): TGTGCCAGCTCACCCAGGACTAGCGGGACCGTATACAATGAGCAGTTCTTC. Its protein product is CASSPRTSGTVYNEQFF.

The genes are TRBV15 and TRBJ1-5; no reliable D call. Germline V lookup: CDR1 LNHNV, CDR2 YYDKDF (reference sequence). This CDR3 is built from 14 residues. V gave up 2 bases and J gave up 7 bases, with 12 bases separating them. This CDR3 is CATSRPGSRQPQHF. CDR3 in DNA: TGTGCCACCAGCAGACCAGGTTCCCGGCAGCCCCAGCATTTT. The complete variable domain, with remaining parts taken from reference TRBV15 and TRBJ1-5, reads DAMVIQNPRYQVTQFGKPVTLSCSQTLNHNVMYWYQQKSSQAPKLLFHYYDKDFNNEADTPDNFQSRRPNTSFCFLDIRSPGLGDTAMYLCATSRPGSRQPQHFGDGTRLSIL.

The chain carries TRBV5-4 and TRBJ2-6, with TRBD1 matching over 7 bases. CDR1 and CDR2 from the germline V gene are SGHNT and YYREEE (reference sequence). This CDR3 spans 17 amino acids. Trimming cost V 5 bases and J 0 bases; bases outside gene matches: 8. Written as DNA, the CDR3 is TGTGCCAGCAGTCTCCGGGACAGTTCCTCTGGGGCCAACGTCCTGACTTTC. Its translation is CASSLRDSSSGANVLTF.

The chain recombines TRBV7-9 with TRBJ1-5; D is ambiguous. CDR1 SEHNR and CDR2 FQNEAQ come from the germline V gene (reference sequence). Trimming stripped 0 bases from V and 1 base from J, with 4 bases between. This CDR3 is 14 amino acids long. The CDR3 spells CASSLAGSNQPQHF. CDR3 in DNA: TGTGCCAGCAGCTTAGCGGGCAGCAATCAGCCCCAGCATTTT.

The V and J genes are TRBV12-5 and TRBJ2-7; D is uncertain. The germline V gene has CDR1 LGHNT and CDR2 FRNRAP. V lost 5 bases and J 3 bases, leaving 14 bases between the germline ends. The CDR3 has 14 amino acids. Written as DNA, the CDR3 is TGTGCTAGTGGTCTGGCCCCAGTTGACTACGAGCAGTACTTC. It translates to CASGLAPVDYEQYF.

This clone was observed once. The chain joins TRBV7-3 to TRBJ2-3; the match to TRBD2 covers 13 bases. V lost 5 bases, J lost 1 base, and 3 bases stayed unmatched. Germline V gene lookup returns CDR1 SGHTA and CDR2 FQGTGA. This CDR3 region has 16 residues. The DNA of the CDR3 is TGTGCCAGCAGCCCTACTAGCGGGAGGGGCACAGATACGCAGTATTTT. It codes for CASSPTSGRGTDTQYF.

The chain is built from TRBV7-6 and TRBJ2-7; 7 bases fit TRBD2. The CDR3 spans 13 residues. Germline V gene sequence: CDR1 SGHVS, CDR2 FNYEAQ. The J segment lost 6 bases and the V segment lost 1 base, leaving 3 bases of the junction unmatched. CDR3 amino acids: CASSLVGGGEQYF. DNA of the CDR3: TGTGCCAGCAGCTTAGTTGGGGGGGGCGAGCAGTACTTC.

Ten or more counts support this clone. The chain is built from TRBV10-1 and TRBJ1-6; D may be TRBD1 (6 bases). CDR3 length equals 16 residues. The V and J ends lost 4 bases and 0 bases respectively, with 10 bases between them. The V gene's germline CDR1 is WNHNN and CDR2 SYGVQD (reference sequence). The CDR3 sequence: CASSGRQDSYNSPLHF. The DNA for the CDR3 is TGCGCCAGCAGTGGGCGACAGGACTCCTATAATTCACCCCTCCACTTT.

The V gene is TRBV4-1, the J gene TRBJ1-6, with 12 bases that match TRBD1. With V trimmed by 0 bases and J by 10 bases, 7 bases remained unmatched. The CDR3 loop spans 17 amino acids. The germline gives CDR1 MGHRA, CDR2 YSYEKL. The CDR3 reads CASSQEGGQGANSPLHF. CDR3 nucleotide sequence: TGCGCCAGCAGCCAAGAGGGGGGACAGGGGGCAAACTCACCCCTCCACTTT.

This clone was observed a single time. This chain connects TRBV19 to TRBJ1-5; D gene unclear. CDR3 length: 12 amino acids. Trimming removed 5 bases at V and 1 base at J, with 3 bases between. The germline CDR1 and CDR2 sequences are LNHDA and SQIVND (reference sequence). CDR3 in amino acids: CASSLSNQPQHF. For the CDR3, the DNA is TGTGCCAGTAGTCTAAGCAATCAGCCCCAGCATTTT. Using reference TRBV19 and TRBJ1-5 for the parts outside the CDR3, the full variable domain is DGGITQSPKYLFRKEGQNVTLSCEQNLNHDAMYWYRQDPGQGLRLIYYSQIVNDFQKGDIAEGYSVSREKKESFPLTVTSAQKNPTAFYLCASSLSNQPQHFGDGTRLSIL.